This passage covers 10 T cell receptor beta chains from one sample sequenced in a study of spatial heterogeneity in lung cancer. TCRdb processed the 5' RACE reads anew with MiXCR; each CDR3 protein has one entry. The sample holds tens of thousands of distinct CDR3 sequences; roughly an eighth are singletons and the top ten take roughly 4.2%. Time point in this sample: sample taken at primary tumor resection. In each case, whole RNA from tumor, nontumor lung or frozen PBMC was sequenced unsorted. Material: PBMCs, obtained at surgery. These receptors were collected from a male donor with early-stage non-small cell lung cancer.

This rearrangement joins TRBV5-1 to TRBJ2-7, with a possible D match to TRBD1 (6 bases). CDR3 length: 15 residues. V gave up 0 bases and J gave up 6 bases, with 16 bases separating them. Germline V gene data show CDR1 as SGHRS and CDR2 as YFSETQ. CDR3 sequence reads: CASSLGLGAGGEQYF. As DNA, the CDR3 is TGCGCCAGCAGCTTGGGTCTGGGGGCTGGAGGCGAGCAGTACTTC.

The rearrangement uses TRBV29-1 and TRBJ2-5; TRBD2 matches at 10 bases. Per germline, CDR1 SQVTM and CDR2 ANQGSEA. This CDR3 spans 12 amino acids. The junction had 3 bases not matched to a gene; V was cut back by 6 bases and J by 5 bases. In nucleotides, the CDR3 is TGCAGCGTGCTAGCGGGGGTGGAGACCCAGTACTTC. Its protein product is CSVLAGVETQYF.

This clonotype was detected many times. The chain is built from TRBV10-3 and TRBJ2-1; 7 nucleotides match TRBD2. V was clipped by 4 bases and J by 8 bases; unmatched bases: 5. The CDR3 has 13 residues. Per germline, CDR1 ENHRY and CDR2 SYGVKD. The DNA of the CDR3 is TGTGCCATCAGTGGAACGGGGGGACATGAGCAGTTCTTC. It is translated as CAISGTGGHEQFF.

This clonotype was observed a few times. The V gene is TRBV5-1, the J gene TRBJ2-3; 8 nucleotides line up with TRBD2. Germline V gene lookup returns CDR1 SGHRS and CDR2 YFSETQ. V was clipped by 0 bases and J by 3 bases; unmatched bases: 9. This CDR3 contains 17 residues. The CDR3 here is CASSLVGSGSGTDTQYF. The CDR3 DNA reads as TGCGCCAGCAGCTTGGTTGGAAGCGGGAGTGGGACAGATACGCAGTATTTT.

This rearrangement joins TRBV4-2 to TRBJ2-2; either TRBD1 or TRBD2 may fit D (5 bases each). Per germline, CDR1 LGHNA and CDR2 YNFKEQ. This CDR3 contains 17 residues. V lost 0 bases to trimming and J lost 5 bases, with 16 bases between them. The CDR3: CASSQDPGGARTGELFF. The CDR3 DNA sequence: TGTGCCAGCAGCCAAGATCCTGGGGGAGCGAGGACCGGGGAGCTGTTTTTT.

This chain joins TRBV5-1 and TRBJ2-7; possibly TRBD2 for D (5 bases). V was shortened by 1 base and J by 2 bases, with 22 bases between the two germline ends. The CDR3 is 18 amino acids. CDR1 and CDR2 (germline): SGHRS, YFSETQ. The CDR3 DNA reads TGCGCCAGCAGCTTGCAACCAGGCGGGCTTACGAGTCCCTACGAGCAGTACTTC. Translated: CASSLQPGGLTSPYEQYF.

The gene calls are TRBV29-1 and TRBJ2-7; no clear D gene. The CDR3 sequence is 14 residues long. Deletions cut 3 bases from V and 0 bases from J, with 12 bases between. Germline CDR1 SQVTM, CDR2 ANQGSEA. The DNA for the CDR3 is TGCAGCGTTGAGACAACCACGAGCTCCTACGAGCAGTACTTC. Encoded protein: CSVETTTSSYEQYF.

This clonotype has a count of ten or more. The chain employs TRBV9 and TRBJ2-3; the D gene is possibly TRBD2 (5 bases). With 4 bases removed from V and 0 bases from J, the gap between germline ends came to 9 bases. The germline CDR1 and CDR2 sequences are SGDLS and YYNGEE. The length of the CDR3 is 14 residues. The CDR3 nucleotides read TGTGCCAGCAGCTCAGAGGGTAGCACAGATACGCAGTATTTT. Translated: CASSSEGSTDTQYF.

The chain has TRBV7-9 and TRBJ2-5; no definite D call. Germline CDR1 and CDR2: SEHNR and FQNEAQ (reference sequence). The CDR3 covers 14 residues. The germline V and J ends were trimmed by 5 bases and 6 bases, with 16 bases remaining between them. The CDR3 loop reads CASSPVGGAKTQYF. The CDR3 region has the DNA TGTGCCAGCAGCCCCGTGGGCGGCGCAAAGACCCAGTACTTC.

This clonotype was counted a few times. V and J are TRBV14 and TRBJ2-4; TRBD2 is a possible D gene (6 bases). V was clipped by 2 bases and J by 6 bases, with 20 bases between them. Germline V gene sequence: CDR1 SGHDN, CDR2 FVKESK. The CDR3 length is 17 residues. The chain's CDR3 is CASSQKNAGWRGNIQYF. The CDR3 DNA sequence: TGTGCCAGCAGCCAAAAGAATGCAGGGTGGAGGGGAAACATTCAGTACTTC.